This passage covers 27 T cell receptor beta chains from one sample sequenced in a study of cytomegalovirus exposure and HLA in healthy donors. Profiled with immunoSEQ multiplex PCR; TCRdb holds only in-frame clones, not every one. The table shows 60,000 or so clones, with roughly nine tenths occurring only once. Sequenced: PBMCs. The receptors stem from a woman aged 25 to 39 in good health and CMV-seronegative.

A few counts support this clone. The genes are TRBV12-2 and TRBJ2-7; TRBD2, the table's D call, lacks a check against the DNA. TRBV12-2 is a known pseudogene. The CDR3 length is 15 residues. CDR3 DNA: TGTGCAAGTCGCTGGCGACTAGCGGGAGAGAACGAGCAGTACTTC. Encoded protein: CASRWRLAGENEQYF.

In its sample, this clone was seen a few times. V and J are TRBV28 and TRBJ1-4, with 7 bases aligning to TRBD1. Germline V lookup: CDR1 MDHEN, CDR2 SYDVKM. V lost 8 bases, J lost 12 bases, and 15 bases stayed unmatched. The CDR3 spans 14 residues. CDR3 sequence reads: CASRPLTGERELFF. DNA of the CDR3: TGTGCCAGCCGACCTCTAACAGGGGAGAGGGAACTGTTTTTT.

The chain is built from TRBV18 and TRBJ2-5, with TRBD2 identical over 9 bases. This CDR3 contains 15 residues. Germline V gives CDR1 KGHSH, CDR2 LQKENI. The junction had 6 bases not matched to a gene; V was cut back by 3 bases and J by 4 bases. CDR3 sequence: CASSPSGSIGETQYF. The DNA for the CDR3 is TGTGCCAGCTCACCTAGCGGGAGTATTGGAGAGACCCAGTACTTC. The full variable domain, with the rest looked up from reference TRBV18 and TRBJ2-5, is NAGVMQNPRHLVRRRGQEARLRCSPMKGHSHVYWYRQLPEEGLKFMVYLQKENIIDESGMPKERFSAEFPKEGPSILRIQQVVRGDSAAYFCASSPSGSIGETQYFGPGTRLLVL.

The chain combines TRBV28 with TRBJ1-5; the match to TRBD1 covers 7 bases. CDR3 length: 16 residues. The germline CDR1 and CDR2 sequences are MDHEN and SYDVKM. The junction had 5 bases not matched to a gene; V was cut back by 3 bases and J by 0 bases. As DNA, the CDR3 is TGTGCCAGCAGTTTCCCTCAGGGGGATAGCAATCAGCCCCAGCATTTT. This gives the protein CASSFPQGDSNQPQHF.

The chain recombines TRBV28 with TRBJ2-5; TRBD1 might be the D (6 bases). Trimming cost V 3 bases and J 5 bases, with 13 bases left between them. CDR3 length: 14 amino acids. From germline, CDR1 is MDHEN and CDR2 SYDVKM. CDR3 nucleotide sequence: TGTGCCAGCAGTTTTGGGGGCGAGGGCGAGACCCAGTACTTC. Its protein product is CASSFGGEGETQYF. Looking up the rest from reference TRBV28 and TRBJ2-5 gives the full variable domain: DVKVTQSSRYLVKRTGEKVFLECVQDMDHENMFWYRQDPGLGLRLIYFSYDVKMKEKGDIPEGYSVSREKKERFSLILESASTNQTSMYLCASSFGGEGETQYFGPGTRLLVL.

This chain joins TRBV2 and TRBJ2-3; D is unclear. The CDR3 runs to 12 residues. The germline CDR1 and CDR2 sequences are SNHLY and FYNNEI. V gave up 7 bases and J gave up 1 base, with 6 bases separating them. CDR3 in amino acids: CASKERTDTQYF. The CDR3 DNA sequence: TGTGCCAGCAAAGAGCGCACAGATACGCAGTATTTT. The full variable domain, completed using reference TRBV2 and TRBJ2-3, is EPEVTQTPSHQVTQMGQEVILRCVPISNHLYFYWYRQILGQKVEFLVSFYNNEISEKSEIFDDQFSVERPDGSNFTLKIRSTKLEDSAMYFCASKERTDTQYFGPGTRLTVL.

The chain has TRBV11-2 and TRBJ2-7; the D gene is possibly TRBD1 (6 bases). V gave up 5 bases and J gave up 2 bases, with 13 bases separating them. This CDR3 spans 14 amino acids. CDR1 and CDR2 from the germline V gene are SGHAT and FQNNGV. This CDR3 reads CASSTRQDTYEQYF. The CDR3 DNA sequence: TGTGCCAGCAGCACTCGACAGGACACCTACGAGCAGTACTTC.

The chain couples TRBV4-3 to TRBJ1-2; no clear D gene. V was trimmed by 0 bases and J by 4 bases, leaving 21 bases between them. This CDR3 has 18 amino acids. The germline V gene encodes CDR1 LGHNA and CDR2 YSLEER. CDR3 nucleotides: TGCGCCAGCAGCCAAGATCTCTCGGGAGGGATTTCTGGCTATGGCTACACCTTC. The encoded protein is CASSQDLSGGISGYGYTF.

The CDR3 sequence is CASSLHPGSNYGYTF. Here the CDR3 DNA reads TGTGCCAGCAGTCTCCACCCGGGTTCTAACTATGGCTACACCTTC. The chain has TRBV28 and TRBJ1-2, with D hard to call. V was cut by 5 bases and J by 0 bases, with 13 bases left in between. Germline lookup yields CDR1 MDHEN and CDR2 SYDVKM. The CDR3 has 15 residues.

This rearrangement joins TRBV11-2 to TRBJ1-1; D gene ambiguous. V gave up 1 base and J gave up 8 bases, with 11 bases separating them. CDR1 and CDR2 (germline): SGHAT, FQNNGV. This CDR3 has 13 amino acids. CDR3 sequence (DNA): TGTGCCAGCAGCTTAGTCGAGGGAGCCGAAGCTTTCTTT. It codes for CASSLVEGAEAFF.

This clone was counted between two and nine times. The rearrangement joins TRBV7-9 to TRBJ2-7, with 7 bases matching TRBD1. With V trimmed by 4 bases and J by 5 bases, 11 bases remained unmatched. The CDR3 runs to 15 residues. In germline, CDR1 is SEHNR, CDR2 FQNEAQ (reference sequence). CDR3 sequence: CASSSPTGIGHEQYF. In DNA form, the CDR3 reads TGTGCCAGCAGCTCCCCGACAGGGATAGGACACGAGCAGTACTTC.

Remarks on this clone: One junction end does not reproduce the germline sequence, and a read error may be involved. V is TRBV7-7 and J is TRBJ1-5; no clear D. Germline V gives CDR1 SSHAT, CDR2 FNYEAQ (reference sequence). The CDR3 runs to 12 residues. Here the CDR3 DNA reads TGTGCTAGCATCCCGGGGAATCAGCCCCAGCATTTT. This codes for CASIPGNQPQHF.

The gene calls are TRBV6-5 and TRBJ2-1, with TRBD2 matching 10 bases. Germline assignment: CDR1 MNHEY and CDR2 SVGAGI. The CDR3 runs 14 residues. J lost 5 bases, V lost 5 bases, and 3 bases had no gene match. The CDR3, as DNA: TGTGCCAGCAGTCCTGGACTAGCGGACAATGAGCAGTTCTTC. Translation gives CASSPGLADNEQFF.

The V gene is TRBV4-2, the J gene TRBJ2-1, with 7 bases matching TRBD2. This CDR3 is built from 16 residues. Germline values: CDR1 LGHNA, CDR2 YNFKEQ. After removal of 4 bases from V and 8 bases from J, the junction contained 14 bases not matched to a gene. The DNA of the CDR3 is TGTGCCAGCAGCCCGCGAGTTGGCGGGAGAGGAGATGAGCAGTTCTTC. As protein: CASSPRVGGRGDEQFF.

The rearrangement links TRBV6-1 to TRBJ2-1, with D possibly being TRBD1 (5 bases). The CDR3 runs 10 residues. V shed 6 bases and J shed 15 bases, with 12 bases lying between them. The V gene's germline CDR1 is MNHNS and CDR2 SASEGT. CDR3 sequence reads: CASSQGAVFF. The DNA for the CDR3 is TGTGCCAGCAGCCAAGGGGCCGTGTTCTTC.

This clone was counted a single time. The CDR3 coding sequence is TGTGCCAGCAGAGACTGGAATGAGCAGTTCTTC. Its translation is CASRDWNEQFF. The chain carries TRBV28 and TRBJ2-1, with D unclear. The CDR3 consists of 11 residues. V was pared by 6 bases and J by 7 bases, with 7 bases between. Germline V lookup: CDR1 MDHEN, CDR2 SYDVKM.

The rearrangement uses TRBV19 and TRBJ1-1; 8 nucleotides match TRBD1. V shed 5 bases and J 6 bases; nucleotides not matched to a gene: 14. The CDR3 sequence is 16 residues long. Germline assignment: CDR1 LNHDA and CDR2 SQIVND (reference sequence). The CDR3 here is CASSESRGRIPAEAFF. As DNA, the CDR3 is TGTGCCAGTAGTGAAAGCAGGGGGCGAATTCCGGCTGAAGCTTTCTTT.

The genes are TRBV4-1 and TRBJ2-5, with 9 bases lining up with TRBD2. This CDR3 contains 16 residues. The junction had 3 bases not matched to a gene; V was cut back by 0 bases and J by 1 base. Germline loops: CDR1 MGHRA, CDR2 YSYEKL. CDR3 bases: TGCGCCAGCAGCCAAGATCGACTAGCGGTCCAAGAGACCCAGTACTTC. Residues: CASSQDRLAVQETQYF.

The V gene is TRBV18, the J gene TRBJ2-7; 7 nucleotides line up with TRBD1. Germline V gene lookup returns CDR1 KGHSH and CDR2 LQKENI. With V trimmed by 4 bases and J by 3 bases, 3 bases remained unmatched. The CDR3 length is 13 residues. This CDR3 reads CASSRGQLYEQYF. The CDR3 region has the DNA TGTGCCAGCTCACGGGGACAGCTCTACGAGCAGTACTTC.

The chain carries TRBV28 and TRBJ1-1; no reliable D call. Germline V gene sequence: CDR1 MDHEN, CDR2 SYDVKM. The V gene lost 1 base and the J gene lost 4 bases, with 13 bases spanning the gap. This CDR3 is 15 amino acids long. CDR3 in amino acids: CASSLSGAKTTEAFF. CDR3 sequence (DNA): TGTGCCAGCAGTTTATCGGGAGCGAAGACCACTGAAGCTTTCTTT.

The chain carries TRBV5-5 and TRBJ1-1, with D maybe TRBD1 (6 bases). The germline V gene has CDR1 SGHKS and CDR2 YYEKEE (reference sequence). Trimming took 4 bases from V and 1 from J, leaving 11 bases between them. This CDR3 comprises 14 residues. CDR3 DNA sequence: TGTGCCAGCAGCCTCGACAGGCAGAACACTGAAGCTTTCTTT. Its protein is CASSLDRQNTEAFF.

The genes are TRBV7-9 and TRBJ1-4; D is unclear. Germline CDR1 is SEHNR and CDR2 is FQNEAQ (reference sequence). Deletions cut 6 bases from V and 4 bases from J, with 12 bases between. This CDR3 spans 14 amino acids. CDR3 sequence reads: CASRPTELNEKLFF. In DNA, the CDR3 is TGTGCCAGCAGGCCTACCGAACTTAATGAAAAACTGTTTTTT. The full variable domain, its missing parts supplied by reference TRBV7-9 and TRBJ1-4, is DTGVSQNPRHKITKRGQNVTFRCDPISEHNRLYWYRQTLGQGPEFLTYFQNEAQLEKSRLLSDRFSAERPKGSFSTLEIQRTEQGDSAMYLCASRPTELNEKLFFGSGTQLSVL.

In its sample, this clone was seen a few times. The rearrangement uses TRBV7-3 and TRBJ2-7, with 9 positions matching TRBD2. V was clipped by 6 bases and J by 3 bases; unmatched bases: 12. Germline V lookup: CDR1 SGHTA, CDR2 FQGTGA. The CDR3 consists of 16 residues. The CDR3 protein is CASSIPIAGEGYEQYF. CDR3 nucleotide sequence: TGTGCCAGCAGTATACCCATAGCGGGAGAGGGCTACGAGCAGTACTTC.

The chain recombines TRBV7-8 with TRBJ1-2; the match to TRBD1 covers 7 bases. The CDR3 is 14 residues long. Germline values: CDR1 SGHVS, CDR2 FQNEAQ. The V and J ends lost 2 bases and 3 bases, in that order; junction bases with no gene match: 3. The CDR3 loop reads CASSLSGTDYGYTF. Written as DNA, the CDR3 is TGTGCCAGCAGCTTATCCGGGACAGACTATGGCTACACCTTC.

The rearrangement uses TRBV28 and TRBJ2-3; D possibly corresponds to TRBD2 (5 bases). V gave up 4 bases and J gave up 0 bases, with 14 bases separating them. This CDR3 spans 16 amino acids. Germline lookup yields CDR1 MDHEN and CDR2 SYDVKM. Here the CDR3 DNA reads TGTGCCAGCAGTTCCCCGAGGGAAGGGAGCACAGATACGCAGTATTTT. Its protein product is CASSSPREGSTDTQYF.

V gene TRBV6-1 combines with J gene TRBJ2-5; 8 bases map to TRBD1. Germline V gene lookup returns CDR1 MNHNS and CDR2 SASEGT. This CDR3 comprises 14 residues. J gave up 2 bases and V 3 bases, and 2 bases lay outside the gene matches. The CDR3 reads CASSDTGGQETQYF. CDR3 bases: TGTGCCAGCAGTGACACAGGGGGGCAAGAGACCCAGTACTTC.

This chain joins TRBV2 and TRBJ2-5, with TRBD1 matching over 9 bases. The germline gives CDR1 SNHLY, CDR2 FYNNEI. With V trimmed by 8 bases and J by 1 base, 2 bases remained unmatched. The CDR3 is made up of 13 amino acids. Here the CDR3 DNA reads TGTGCCAGCTCGGGACAGGGCCAAGAGACCCAGTACTTC. Protein product: CASSGQGQETQYF.